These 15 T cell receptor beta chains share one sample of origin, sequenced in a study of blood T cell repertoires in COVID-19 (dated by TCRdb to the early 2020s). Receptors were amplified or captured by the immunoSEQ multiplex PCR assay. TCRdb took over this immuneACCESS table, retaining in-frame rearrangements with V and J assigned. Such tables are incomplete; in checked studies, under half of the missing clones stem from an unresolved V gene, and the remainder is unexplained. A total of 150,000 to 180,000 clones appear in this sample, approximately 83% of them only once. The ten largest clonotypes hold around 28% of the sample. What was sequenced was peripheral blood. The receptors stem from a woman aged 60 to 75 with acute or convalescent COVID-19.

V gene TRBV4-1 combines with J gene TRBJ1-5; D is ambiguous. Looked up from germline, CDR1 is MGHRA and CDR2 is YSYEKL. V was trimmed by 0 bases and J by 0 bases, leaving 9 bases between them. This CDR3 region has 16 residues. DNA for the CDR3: TGCGCCAGCAGCCAAGATGTGCAGAATAGCAATCAGCCCCAGCATTTT. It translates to CASSQDVQNSNQPQHF.

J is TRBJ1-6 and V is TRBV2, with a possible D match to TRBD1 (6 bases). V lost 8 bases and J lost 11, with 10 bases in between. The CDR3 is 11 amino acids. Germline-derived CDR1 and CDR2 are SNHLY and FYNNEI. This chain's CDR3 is CASAQGTPLHF. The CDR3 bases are TGTGCCAGCGCACAGGGAACACCCCTCCACTTT.

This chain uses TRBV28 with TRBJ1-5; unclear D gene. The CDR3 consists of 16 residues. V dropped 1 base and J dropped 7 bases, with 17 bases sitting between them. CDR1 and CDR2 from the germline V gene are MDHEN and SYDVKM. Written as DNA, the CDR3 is TGTGCCAGCAGTTTATCGACGGAAGGTAGAGGACAGCCCCAGCATTTT. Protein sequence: CASSLSTEGRGQPQHF.

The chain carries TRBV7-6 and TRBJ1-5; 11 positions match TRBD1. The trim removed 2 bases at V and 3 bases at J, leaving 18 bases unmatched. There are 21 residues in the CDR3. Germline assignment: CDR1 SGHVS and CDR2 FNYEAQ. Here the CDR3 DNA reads TGTGCCAGCAGCTTAAAGCTATCGGGGACAGGGGGGACTAGTAACAATCAGCCCCAGCATTTT. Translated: CASSLKLSGTGGTSNNQPQHF.

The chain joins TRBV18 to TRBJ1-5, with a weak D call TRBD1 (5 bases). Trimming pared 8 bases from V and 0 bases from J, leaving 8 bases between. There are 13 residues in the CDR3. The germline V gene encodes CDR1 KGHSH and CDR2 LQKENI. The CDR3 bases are TGTGCCAGCAGGGGAAATAGCAATCAGCCCCAGCATTTT. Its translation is CASRGNSNQPQHF. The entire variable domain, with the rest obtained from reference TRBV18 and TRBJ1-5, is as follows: NAGVMQNPRHLVRRRGQEARLRCSPMKGHSHVYWYRQLPEEGLKFMVYLQKENIIDESGMPKERFSAEFPKEGPSILRIQQVVRGDSAAYFCASRGNSNQPQHFGDGTRLSIL.

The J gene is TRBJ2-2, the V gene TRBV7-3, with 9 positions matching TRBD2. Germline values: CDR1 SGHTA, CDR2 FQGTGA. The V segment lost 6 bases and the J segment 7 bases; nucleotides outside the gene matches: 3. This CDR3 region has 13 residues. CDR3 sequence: CASRGLAGGELFF. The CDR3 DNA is TGTGCCAGCAGGGGACTAGCAGGCGGGGAGCTGTTTTTT.

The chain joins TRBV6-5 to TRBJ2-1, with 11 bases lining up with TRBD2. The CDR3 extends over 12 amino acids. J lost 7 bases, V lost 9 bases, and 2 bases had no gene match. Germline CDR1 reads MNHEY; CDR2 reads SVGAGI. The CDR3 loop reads CASRLAGNEQFF. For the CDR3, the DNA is TGTGCCAGTCGACTAGCGGGGAATGAGCAGTTCTTC.

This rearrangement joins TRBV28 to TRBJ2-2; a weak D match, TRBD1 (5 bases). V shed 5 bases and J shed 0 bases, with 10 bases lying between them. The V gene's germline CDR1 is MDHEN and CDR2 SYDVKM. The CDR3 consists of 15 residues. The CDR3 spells CASSVVGANTGELFF. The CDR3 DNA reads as TGTGCCAGCAGTGTCGTAGGGGCGAACACCGGGGAGCTGTTTTTT.

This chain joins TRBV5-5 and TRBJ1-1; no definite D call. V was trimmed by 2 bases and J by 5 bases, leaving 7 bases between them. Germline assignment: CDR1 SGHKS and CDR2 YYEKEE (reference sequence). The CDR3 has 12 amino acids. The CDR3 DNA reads TGTGCCAGCAGCTTTATCACAACTGAAGCTTTCTTT. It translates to CASSFITTEAFF.

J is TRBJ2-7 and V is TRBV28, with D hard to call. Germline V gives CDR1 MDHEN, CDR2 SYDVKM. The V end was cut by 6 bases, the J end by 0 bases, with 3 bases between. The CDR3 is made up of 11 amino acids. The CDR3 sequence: CASSGSYEQYV. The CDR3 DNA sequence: TGTGCCAGCAGCGGCTCCTACGAGCAGTACGTC.

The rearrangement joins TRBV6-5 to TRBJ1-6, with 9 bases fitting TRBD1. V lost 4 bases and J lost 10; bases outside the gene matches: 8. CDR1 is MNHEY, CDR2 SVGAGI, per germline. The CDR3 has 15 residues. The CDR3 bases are TGTGCCAGCAGTTCCGTCGGGACAGGGCACTCACCCCTCCACTTT. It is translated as CASSSVGTGHSPLHF.

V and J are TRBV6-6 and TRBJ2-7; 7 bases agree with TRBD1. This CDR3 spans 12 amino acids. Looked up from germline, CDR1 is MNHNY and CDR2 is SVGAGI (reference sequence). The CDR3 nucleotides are TGTGCCAGCAGGGACAGGTCCTCCGAGCAGTACGTC. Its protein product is CASRDRSSEQYV.

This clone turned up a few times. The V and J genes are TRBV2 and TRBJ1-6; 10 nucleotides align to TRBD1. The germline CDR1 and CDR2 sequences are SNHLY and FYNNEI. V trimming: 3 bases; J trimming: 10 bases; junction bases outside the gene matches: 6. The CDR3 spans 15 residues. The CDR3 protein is CASSEGQGIWSPLHF. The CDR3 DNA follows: TGTGCCAGCAGTGAGGGACAGGGGATTTGGTCACCCCTCCACTTT.

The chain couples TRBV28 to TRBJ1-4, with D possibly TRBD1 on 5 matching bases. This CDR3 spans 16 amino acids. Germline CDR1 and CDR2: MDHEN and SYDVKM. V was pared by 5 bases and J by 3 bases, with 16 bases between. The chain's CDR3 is CASSLLVGGSNEKLFF. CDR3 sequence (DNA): TGTGCCAGCAGTCTACTGGTGGGGGGGTCTAATGAAAAACTGTTTTTT.

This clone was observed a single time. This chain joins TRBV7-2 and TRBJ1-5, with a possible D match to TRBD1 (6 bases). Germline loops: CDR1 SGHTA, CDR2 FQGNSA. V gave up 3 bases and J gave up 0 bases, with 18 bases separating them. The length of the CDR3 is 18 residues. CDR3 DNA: TGTGCCAGCAGCTTGGGGGCAGTCATCGAATATAGCAATCAGCCCCAGCATTTT. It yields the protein CASSLGAVIEYSNQPQHF.